Below, one T cell receptor (beta chain) is given with its context. At one end, the junction sequence differs from germline, possibly due to a read error. Germline V gene sequence: CDR1 MNHEY, CDR2 SVGEGT. The CDR3 contains 14 residues. This sample is part of a study of response to subunit inactivated influenza vaccine. TCRdb re-called the RT-PCR reads with MiXCR, one entry per CDR3 protein. The sample shows roughly 500,000 distinct CDR3 sequences, under 25% of them seen only once. In addition, the sample was reused for a study of T cells expressing NK-cell markers. That source reports: In generating TCR beta cDNA, 5'RACE template switching with UMIs was used. Among the eight sequenced donors, seven tested HCMV-seropositive and one tested seronegative. Several experiments employed an anti-gamma-delta TCR antibody to confine sorting to alpha-beta TCR T cells. Dominant NKG2C+ clonotypes were found to form about 1.0-8% of CD8+ T cells in six donors. A few of the donors also had these clonotypes leading their CD3+CD56-NKG2C+ fraction.

The source is a man aged 50 to 59 who received an inactivated influenza vaccine. Source: CD4+ T cells sorted from PBMCs, taken 11 to 12 days after vaccination. The chain has TRBV6-2 or TRBV6-3 and TRBJ2-1; D call uncertain. CDR3 amino acids: CASSNLGYYNEQSF. The CDR3, as DNA: TGTGCCAGCAGTAATCTAGGTTACTACAATGAGCAGTCCTTC.